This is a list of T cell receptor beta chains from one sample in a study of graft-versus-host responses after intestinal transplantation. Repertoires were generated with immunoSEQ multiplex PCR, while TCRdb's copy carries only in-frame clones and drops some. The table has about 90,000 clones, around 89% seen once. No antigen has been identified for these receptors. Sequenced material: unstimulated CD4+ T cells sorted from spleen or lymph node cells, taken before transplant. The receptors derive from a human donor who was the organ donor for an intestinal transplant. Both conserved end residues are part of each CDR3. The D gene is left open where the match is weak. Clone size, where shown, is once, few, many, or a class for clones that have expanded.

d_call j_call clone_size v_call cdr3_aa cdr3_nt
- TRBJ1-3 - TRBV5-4 CASSPGRSGNTIYF TGTGCCAGCAGTCCAGGCCGCTCTGGAAACACCATATATTTT
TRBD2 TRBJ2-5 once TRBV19 CASSIGTSGTEETQYF TGTGCCAGTAGTATAGGGACTAGCGGGACGGAGGAGACCCAGTACTTC
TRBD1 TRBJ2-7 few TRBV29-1 CSVWDREKGNEQYF TGCAGCGTCTGGGACAGGGAAAAGGGAAACGAGCAGTACTTC
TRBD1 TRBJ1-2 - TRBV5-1 CASSFSGQGAGYTF TGCGCCAGCAGCTTTTCGGGACAGGGGGCTGGCTACACCTTC
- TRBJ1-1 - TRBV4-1 CASRGAAEAFF TGCGCCAGCAGGGGGGCGGCTGAAGCTTTCTTT
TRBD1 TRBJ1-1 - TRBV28 CASSDLTQGKAFF TGTGCCAGCAGTGACCTCACACAGGGGAAAGCTTTCTTT
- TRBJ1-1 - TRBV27 CASSLVRWRGNTEAFF TGTGCCAGCAGTTTGGTCCGGTGGAGGGGAAACACTGAAGCTTTCTTT
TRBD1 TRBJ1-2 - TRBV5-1 CASSLGTGKGLYGYTF TGCGCCAGCAGCCTCGGGACAGGGAAGGGGCTCTATGGCTACACCTTC
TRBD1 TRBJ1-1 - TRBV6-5 CASSWDRLNTEAFF TGTGCCAGCAGTTGGGACAGATTGAACACTGAAGCTTTCTTT
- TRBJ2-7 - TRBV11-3 CASSSGYEQYF TGTGCCAGCAGCTCCGGCTACGAGCAGTACTTC